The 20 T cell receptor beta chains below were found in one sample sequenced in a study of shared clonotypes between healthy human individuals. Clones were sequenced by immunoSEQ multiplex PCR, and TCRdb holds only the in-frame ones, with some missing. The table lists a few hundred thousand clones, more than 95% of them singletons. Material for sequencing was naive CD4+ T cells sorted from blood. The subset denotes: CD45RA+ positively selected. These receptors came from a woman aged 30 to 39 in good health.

This CDR3 reads CASSASGSDTGELFF. In nucleotides, the CDR3 is TGTGCCAGCAGTGCAAGCGGGAGTGATACCGGGGAGCTGTTTTTT. The rearrangement uses TRBV2 and TRBJ2-2; 8 nucleotides match TRBD2. The junction had 6 bases not matched to a gene; V was cut back by 4 bases and J by 5 bases. CDR1 and CDR2 (germline): SNHLY, FYNNEI. The CDR3 spans 15 residues.

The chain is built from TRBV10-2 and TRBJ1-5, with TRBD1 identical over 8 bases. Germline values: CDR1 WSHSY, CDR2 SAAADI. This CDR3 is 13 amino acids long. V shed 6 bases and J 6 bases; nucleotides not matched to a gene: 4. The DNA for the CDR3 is TGCGCCAGCAGAGGACAGGGTGGTCAGCCCCAGCATTTT. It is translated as CASRGQGGQPQHF.

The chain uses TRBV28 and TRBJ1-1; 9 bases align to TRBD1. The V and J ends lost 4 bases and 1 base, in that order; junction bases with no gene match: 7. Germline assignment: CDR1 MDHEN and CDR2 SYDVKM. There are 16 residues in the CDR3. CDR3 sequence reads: CASSSWGQGANTEAFF. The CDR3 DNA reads TGTGCCAGCAGTTCATGGGGACAGGGAGCGAACACTGAAGCTTTCTTT.

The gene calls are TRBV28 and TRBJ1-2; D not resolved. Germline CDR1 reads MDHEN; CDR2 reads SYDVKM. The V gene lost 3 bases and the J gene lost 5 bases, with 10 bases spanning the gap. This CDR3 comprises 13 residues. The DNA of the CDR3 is TGTGCCAGCAGTTTTAAAAGGATGTATGGCTACACCTTC. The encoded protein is CASSFKRMYGYTF.

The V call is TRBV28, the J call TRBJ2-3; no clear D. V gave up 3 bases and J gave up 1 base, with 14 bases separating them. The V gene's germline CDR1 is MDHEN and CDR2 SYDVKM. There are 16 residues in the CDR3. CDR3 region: CASSLYTSPGTDTQYF. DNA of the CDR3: TGTGCCAGCAGTTTGTACACCTCCCCGGGCACAGATACGCAGTATTTT.

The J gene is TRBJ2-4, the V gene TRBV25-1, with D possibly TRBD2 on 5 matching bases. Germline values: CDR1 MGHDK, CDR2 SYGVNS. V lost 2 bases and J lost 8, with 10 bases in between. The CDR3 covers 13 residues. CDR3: CASSEPGSHIQYF. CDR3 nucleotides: TGTGCCAGCAGTGAACCGGGATCGCACATTCAGTACTTC.

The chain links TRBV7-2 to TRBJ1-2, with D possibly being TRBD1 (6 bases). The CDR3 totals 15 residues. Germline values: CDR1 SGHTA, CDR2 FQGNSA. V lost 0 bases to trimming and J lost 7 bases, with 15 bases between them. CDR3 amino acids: CASSLAPGGYGGYTF. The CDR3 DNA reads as TGTGCCAGCAGCTTAGCCCCGGGGGGCTATGGTGGCTACACCTTC.

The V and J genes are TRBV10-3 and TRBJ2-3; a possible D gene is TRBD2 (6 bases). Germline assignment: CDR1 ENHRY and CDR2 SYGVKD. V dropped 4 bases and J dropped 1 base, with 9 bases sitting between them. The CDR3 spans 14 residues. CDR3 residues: CAISGASGTDTQYF. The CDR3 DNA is TGTGCCATCAGTGGGGCTAGCGGCACAGATACGCAGTATTTT.

The CDR3 spells CASSEFTQSGYTF. In nucleotides, the CDR3 is TGTGCCAGCAGTGAATTCACGCAGTCCGGCTACACCTTC. The V call is TRBV25-1, the J call TRBJ1-2; D unresolved. The CDR3 loop spans 13 amino acids. Per germline, CDR1 MGHDK and CDR2 SYGVNS. The ends were cut back, 1 base at V and 8 bases at J, with 11 bases in the middle.

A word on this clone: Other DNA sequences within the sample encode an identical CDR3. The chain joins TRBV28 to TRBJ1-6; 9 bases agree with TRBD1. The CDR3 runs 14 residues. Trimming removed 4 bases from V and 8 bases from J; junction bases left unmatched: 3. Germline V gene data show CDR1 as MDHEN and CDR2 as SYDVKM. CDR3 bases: TGTGCCAGCAGTTCAGGACAGGGGCATTCACCCCTCCACTTT. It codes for CASSSGQGHSPLHF.

The CDR3 sequence: CSAPLLYEQYF. DNA of the CDR3: TGCAGTGCCCCCTTACTCTACGAGCAGTACTTC. The chain links TRBV20-1 to TRBJ2-7; D gene unclear. CDR3 length: 11 residues. Germline V CDR1 and CDR2: DFQATT, SNEGSKA (reference sequence). Deletions cut 6 bases from V and 3 bases from J, with 9 bases between.

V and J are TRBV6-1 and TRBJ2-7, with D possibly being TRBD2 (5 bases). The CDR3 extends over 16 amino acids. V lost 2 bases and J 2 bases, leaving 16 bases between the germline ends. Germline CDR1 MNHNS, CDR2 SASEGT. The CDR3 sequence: CASSEHFGIETYEQYF. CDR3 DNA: TGTGCCAGCAGTGAACATTTCGGGATCGAGACCTACGAGCAGTACTTC.

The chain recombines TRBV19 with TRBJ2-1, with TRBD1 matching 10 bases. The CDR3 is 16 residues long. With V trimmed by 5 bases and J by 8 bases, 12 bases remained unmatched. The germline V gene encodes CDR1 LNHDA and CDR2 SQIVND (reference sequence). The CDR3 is CASSLTGQGLFYEQFF. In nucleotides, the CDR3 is TGTGCCAGTAGTCTAACGGGACAGGGGCTGTTCTATGAGCAGTTCTTC.

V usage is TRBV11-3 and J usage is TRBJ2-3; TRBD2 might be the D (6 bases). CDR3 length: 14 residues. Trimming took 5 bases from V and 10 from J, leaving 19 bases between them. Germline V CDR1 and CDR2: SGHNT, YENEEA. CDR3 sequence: CASSPNGGPSPQYF. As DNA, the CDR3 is TGTGCCAGCAGCCCTAACGGGGGACCCAGTCCGCAGTATTTT. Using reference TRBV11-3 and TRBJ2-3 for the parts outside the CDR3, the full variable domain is EAGVVQSPRYKIIEKKQPVAFWCNPISGHNTLYWYLQNLGQGPELLIRYENEEAVDDSQLPKDRFSAERLKGVDSTLKIQPAELGDSAVYLCASSPNGGPSPQYFGPGTRLTVL.

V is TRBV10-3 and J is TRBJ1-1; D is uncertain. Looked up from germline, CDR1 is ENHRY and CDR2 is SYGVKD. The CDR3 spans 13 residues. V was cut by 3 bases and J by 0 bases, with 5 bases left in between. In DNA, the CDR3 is TGTGCCATCAGTGATCGGATGAACACTGAAGCTTTCTTT. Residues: CAISDRMNTEAFF.

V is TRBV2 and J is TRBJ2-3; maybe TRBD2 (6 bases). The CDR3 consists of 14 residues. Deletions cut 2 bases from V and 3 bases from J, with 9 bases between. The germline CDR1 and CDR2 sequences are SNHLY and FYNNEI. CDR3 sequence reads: CASSETGTTDTQYF. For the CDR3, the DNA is TGTGCCAGCAGTGAAACTGGGACTACAGATACGCAGTATTTT. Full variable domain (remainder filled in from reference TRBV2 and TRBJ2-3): EPEVTQTPSHQVTQMGQEVILRCVPISNHLYFYWYRQILGQKVEFLVSFYNNEISEKSEIFDDQFSVERPDGSNFTLKIRSTKLEDSAMYFCASSETGTTDTQYFGPGTRLTVL.

CDR3 in amino acids: CASSLEGAPYEQYF. In DNA form, the CDR3 reads TGTGCCAGCAGTTTGGAAGGGGCGCCCTACGAGCAGTACTTC. The chain has TRBV28 and TRBJ2-7, with D possibly being TRBD1 (5 bases). The CDR3 runs 14 residues. Germline values: CDR1 MDHEN, CDR2 SYDVKM. Trimming removed 3 bases from V and 2 bases from J, with 11 bases in between.

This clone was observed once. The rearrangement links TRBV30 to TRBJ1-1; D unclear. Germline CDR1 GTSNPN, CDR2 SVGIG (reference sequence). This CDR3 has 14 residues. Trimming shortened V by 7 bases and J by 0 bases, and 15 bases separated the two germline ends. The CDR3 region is CAFNTGPLNTEAFF. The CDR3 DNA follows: TGTGCCTTTAATACCGGCCCGCTGAACACTGAAGCTTTCTTT. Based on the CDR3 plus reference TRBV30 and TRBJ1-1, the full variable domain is SQTIHQWPATLVQPVGSPLSLECTVEGTSNPNLYWYRQAAGRGLQLLFYSVGIGQISSEVPQNLSASRPQDRQFILSSKKLLLSDSGFYLCAFNTGPLNTEAFFGQGTRLTVV.

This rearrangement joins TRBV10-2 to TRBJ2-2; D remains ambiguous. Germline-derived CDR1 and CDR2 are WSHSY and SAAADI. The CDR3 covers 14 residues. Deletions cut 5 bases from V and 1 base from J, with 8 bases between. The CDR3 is CASSRRQNTGELFF. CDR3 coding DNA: TGCGCCAGCAGTAGAAGACAGAACACCGGGGAGCTGTTTTTT.

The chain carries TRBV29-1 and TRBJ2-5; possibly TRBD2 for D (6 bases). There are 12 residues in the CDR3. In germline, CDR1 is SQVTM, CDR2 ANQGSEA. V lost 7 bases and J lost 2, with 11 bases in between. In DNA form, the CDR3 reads TGCAGCGCTCCGGAGGGGCAAGAGACCCAGTACTTC. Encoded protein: CSAPEGQETQYF.